This T cell receptor (beta chain) was obtained from a study of blood T cells in healthy people across ages. Whole-study results and caveats: Percentage of naive T cells showed a strong correlation with TCR beta diversity.

This clonotype came up many times. Its antigen is unidentified. Primers used in a second PCR of about 6 to 11 cycles were a sample-barcoded 5' primer and a J-beta primer mix. TCRdb re-called the 5' RACE reads through MiXCR, storing one row per CDR3 protein. This table holds approximately 1,700,000 distinct CDR3 sequences, roughly two fifths found once. CDR1 and CDR2 from the germline V gene are SQVTM and ANQGSEA. Trimming at V came to 2 bases and at J to 7 bases, leaving 10 bases not matched to a gene. The CDR3 covers 14 residues. Material for sequencing was blood. The V and J genes are TRBV29-1 and TRBJ2-5, with 7 bases lining up with TRBD1. The TCR comes from a human donor in good health. The CDR3 DNA reads as TGCAGCGTTGAACCCTGGACAGGTACGACGACCCAGTACTTC. As protein: CSVEPWTGTTTQYF. The entire variable domain, with the rest obtained from reference TRBV29-1 and TRBJ2-5, is as follows: SAVISQKPSRDICQRGTSLTIQCQVDSQVTMMFWYRQQPGQSLTLIATANQGSEATYESGFVIDKFPISRPNLTFSTLTVSNMSPEDSSIYLCSVEPWTGTTTQYFGPGTRLLVL.